One and the same sample provided the 5 T cell receptor beta chains below, sequenced in a study of Graves' ophthalmopathy and Graves' hyperthyroidism. CDR3 regions of TCR beta were amplified from RNA transcripts. HTBI primers were used in a first-round RT-PCR, which preceded a second-round multiplex PCR. One entry per CDR3 protein results from TCRdb running MiXCR on the multiplex PCR reads. This table has around 1,000,000 distinct CDR3 sequences, about 38% appearing once. The sample comprised peripheral blood or thyroid tissue (not recorded which). The receptor set was obtained from an adult man with Graves' hyperthyroidism.

The rearrangement links TRBV9 to TRBJ1-3, with 7 positions matching TRBD1. CDR1 SGDLS and CDR2 YYNGEE come from the germline V gene. The V and J ends lost 2 bases and 2 bases, in that order; junction bases with no gene match: 4. This CDR3 has 15 amino acids. DNA of the CDR3: TGTGCCAGCAGCGTCACAGGGGATACTGGAAACACCATATATTTT. Translating it yields CASSVTGDTGNTIYF.

This clonotype has a count of ten or more. V and J are TRBV7-8 and TRBJ1-1; D may be TRBD1 (5 bases). With 1 base removed from V and 1 base from J, the gap between germline ends came to 13 bases. Germline V lookup: CDR1 SGHVS, CDR2 FQNEAQ. This CDR3 is 16 amino acids long. The CDR3 sequence: CASSLGPGGGNTEAFF. CDR3 in DNA: TGTGCCAGCAGCTTAGGACCTGGGGGGGGGAACACTGAAGCTTTCTTT.

In this sample, this clonotype turned up many times. CDR3 protein: CASSLVLGEKLFF. DNA for the CDR3: TGTGCCAGCAGCTTGGTACTTGGTGAAAAACTGTTTTTT. The gene calls are TRBV5-4 and TRBJ1-4; no clear D gene. The CDR3 is 13 residues long. V lost 0 bases to trimming and J lost 7 bases, with 7 bases between them. Germline CDR1 reads SGHNT; CDR2 reads YYREEE (reference sequence).

On this clonotype itself: Just one base apart from a much larger clone, this may be a read error. CDR3 in amino acids: CSADRRLGGNTIYF. Here the CDR3 DNA reads TGCAGTGCAGACAGGAGGCTGGGTGGAAACACCATATATTTT. The rearrangement joins TRBV20-1 to TRBJ1-3; possible D gene TRBD1, 6 bases. Germline CDR1 reads DFQATT; CDR2 reads SNEGSKA (reference sequence). V was trimmed by 6 bases and J by 3 bases, leaving 15 bases between them. The CDR3 totals 14 residues.

This clonotype has a count of ten or more. The J gene is TRBJ2-7, the V gene TRBV20-1, with 9 bases lining up with TRBD2. Per germline, CDR1 DFQATT and CDR2 SNEGSKA (reference sequence). The V gene end was trimmed by 0 bases and the J gene end by 7 bases; junction bases not matched to a gene: 7. CDR3 size: 14 residues. The CDR3 is CSARDRAGGQEQYF. The CDR3 DNA is TGCAGTGCTAGAGATCGGGCGGGAGGGCAGGAGCAGTACTTC.